The T cell receptor (beta chain) described here comes from a study of shared clonotypes between healthy human individuals. Study-wide results and limits: Although depth was large, rarefaction showed that sequencing of the sorted subsets was incomplete.

Every one of the donors was a Caucasian adult that lived in Nashville, Tennessee. The germline V gene has CDR1 WNHNN and CDR2 SYGVQD (reference sequence). V was pared by 2 bases and J by 1 base, with 7 bases of the junction left unmatched. There are 16 residues in the CDR3. On this clone itself: Antigen unknown.

Some clones are missing from TCRdb's copy, which holds only in-frame ones; the method was immunoSEQ multiplex PCR. The sample holds roughly 760,000 clones, under 80% seen once. V gene TRBV10-1 combines with J gene TRBJ2-5, with TRBD1 matching over 7 bases. The clonotype originates from a woman aged 30 to 39 in good health. Sequenced material: memory CD4+ T cells sorted from blood. Noted subset: CD45RA-negative fraction. CDR3 sequence reads: CASSEGTAITQETQYF. CDR3 DNA: TGCGCCAGCAGTGAGGGGACAGCTATCACCCAAGAGACCCAGTACTTC.